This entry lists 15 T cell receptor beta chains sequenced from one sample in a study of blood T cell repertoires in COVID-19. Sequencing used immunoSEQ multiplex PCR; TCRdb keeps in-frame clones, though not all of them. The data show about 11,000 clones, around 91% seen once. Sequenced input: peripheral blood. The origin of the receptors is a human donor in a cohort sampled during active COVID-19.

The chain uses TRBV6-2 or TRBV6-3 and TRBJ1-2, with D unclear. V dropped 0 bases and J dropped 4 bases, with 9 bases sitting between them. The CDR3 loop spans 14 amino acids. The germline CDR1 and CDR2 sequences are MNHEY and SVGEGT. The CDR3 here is CASSYSVAGYGYTF. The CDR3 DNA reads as TGTGCCAGCAGTTACTCGGTGGCAGGCTATGGCTACACCTTC.

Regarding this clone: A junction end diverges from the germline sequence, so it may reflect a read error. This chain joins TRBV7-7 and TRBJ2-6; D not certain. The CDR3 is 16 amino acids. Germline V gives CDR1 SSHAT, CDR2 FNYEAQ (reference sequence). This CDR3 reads CASSLNPSSGANVLTF. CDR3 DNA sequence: TGTGCTAGCAGCTTAAACCCCAGCTCTGGGGCCAACGTCCTGACTTTC.

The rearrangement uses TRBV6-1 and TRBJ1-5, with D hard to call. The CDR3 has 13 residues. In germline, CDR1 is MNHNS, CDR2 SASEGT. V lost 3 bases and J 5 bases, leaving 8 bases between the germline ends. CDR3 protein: CASSESRDQPQHF. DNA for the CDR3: TGTGCCAGCAGTGAGTCGAGGGATCAGCCCCAGCATTTT.

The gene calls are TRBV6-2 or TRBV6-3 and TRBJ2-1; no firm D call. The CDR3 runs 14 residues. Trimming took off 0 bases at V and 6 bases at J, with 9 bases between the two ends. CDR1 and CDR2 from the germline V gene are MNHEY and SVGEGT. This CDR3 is CASSYSSLFNEQFF. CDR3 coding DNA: TGTGCCAGCAGTTACTCTAGTCTTTTCAATGAGCAGTTCTTC.

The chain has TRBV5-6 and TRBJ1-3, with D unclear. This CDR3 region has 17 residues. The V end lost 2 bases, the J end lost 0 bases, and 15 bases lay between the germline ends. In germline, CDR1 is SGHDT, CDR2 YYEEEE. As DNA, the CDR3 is TGTGCCAGCAGCTTTCGGCAGGAAACTTACTCTGGAAACACCATATATTTT. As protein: CASSFRQETYSGNTIYF.

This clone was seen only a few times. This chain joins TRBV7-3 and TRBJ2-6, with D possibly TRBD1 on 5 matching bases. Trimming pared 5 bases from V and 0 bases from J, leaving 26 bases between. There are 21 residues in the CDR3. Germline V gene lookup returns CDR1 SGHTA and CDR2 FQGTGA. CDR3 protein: CASSPWTPLTVLDSGANVLTF. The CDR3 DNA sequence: TGTGCCAGCAGCCCCTGGACGCCCTTGACAGTGCTCGACTCTGGGGCCAACGTCCTGACTTTC.

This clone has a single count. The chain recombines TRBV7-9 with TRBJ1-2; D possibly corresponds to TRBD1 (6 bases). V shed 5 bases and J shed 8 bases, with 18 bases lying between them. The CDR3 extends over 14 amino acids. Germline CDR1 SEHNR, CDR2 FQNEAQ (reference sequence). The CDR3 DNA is TGTGCCAGCAGCCAGCAGAGGGGGTCTAAAGGCTACACCTTC. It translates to CASSQQRGSKGYTF.

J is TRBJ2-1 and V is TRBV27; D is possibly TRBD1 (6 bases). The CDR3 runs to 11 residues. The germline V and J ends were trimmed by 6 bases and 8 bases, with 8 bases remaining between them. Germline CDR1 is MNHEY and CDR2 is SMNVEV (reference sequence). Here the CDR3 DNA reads TGTGCCAGCAGAACAGGGCATGAGCAGTTCTTC. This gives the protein CASRTGHEQFF.

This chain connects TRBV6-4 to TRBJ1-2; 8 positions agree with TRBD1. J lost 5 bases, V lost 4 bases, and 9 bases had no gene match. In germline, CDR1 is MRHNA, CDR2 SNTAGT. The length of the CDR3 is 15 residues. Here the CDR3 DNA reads TGTGCCAGCAGTGCGCAGGGGGCTAAGGGGTATGGCTACACCTTC. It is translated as CASSAQGAKGYGYTF.

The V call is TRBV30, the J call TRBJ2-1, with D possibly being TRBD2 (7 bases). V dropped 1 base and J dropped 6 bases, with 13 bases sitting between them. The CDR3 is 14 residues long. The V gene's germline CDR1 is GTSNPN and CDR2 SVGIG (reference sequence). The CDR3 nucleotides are TGTGCCTGGAGTGCGACTAGGGGGGGCAATGAGCAGTTCTTC. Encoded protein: CAWSATRGGNEQFF.

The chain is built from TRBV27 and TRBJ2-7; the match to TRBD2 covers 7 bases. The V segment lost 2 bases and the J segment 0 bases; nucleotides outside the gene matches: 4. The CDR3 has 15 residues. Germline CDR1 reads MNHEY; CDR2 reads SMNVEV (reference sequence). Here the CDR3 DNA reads TGTGCCAGCAGTTTAAGGGAGGGACGCTCCTACGAGCAGTACTTC. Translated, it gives CASSLREGRSYEQYF.

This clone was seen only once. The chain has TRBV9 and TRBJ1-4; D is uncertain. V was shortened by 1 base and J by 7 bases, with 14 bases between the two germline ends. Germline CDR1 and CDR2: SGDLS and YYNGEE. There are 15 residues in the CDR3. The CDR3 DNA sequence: TGTGCCAGCAGCGTACGGCCGGGGAACTCTGAAAAACTGTTTTTT. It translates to CASSVRPGNSEKLFF.

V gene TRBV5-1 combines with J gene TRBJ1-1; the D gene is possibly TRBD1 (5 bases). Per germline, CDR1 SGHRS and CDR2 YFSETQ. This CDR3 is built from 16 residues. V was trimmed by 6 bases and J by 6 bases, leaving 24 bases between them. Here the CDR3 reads CASKGEGPRYVAEAFF. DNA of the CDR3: TGCGCCAGCAAAGGGGAGGGACCTAGGTATGTCGCTGAAGCTTTCTTT. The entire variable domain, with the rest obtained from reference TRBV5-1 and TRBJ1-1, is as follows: KAGVTQTPRYLIKTRGQQVTLSCSPISGHRSVSWYQQTPGQGLQFLFEYFSETQRNKGNFPGRFSGRQFSNSRSEMNVSTLELGDSALYLCASKGEGPRYVAEAFFGQGTRLTVV.

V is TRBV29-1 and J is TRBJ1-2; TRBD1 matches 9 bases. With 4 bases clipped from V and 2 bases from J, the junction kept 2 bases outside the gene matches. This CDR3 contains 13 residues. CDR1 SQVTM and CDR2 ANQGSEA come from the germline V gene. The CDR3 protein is CSVVGQGNYGYTF. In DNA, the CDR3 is TGCAGCGTTGTCGGACAGGGGAACTATGGCTACACCTTC.

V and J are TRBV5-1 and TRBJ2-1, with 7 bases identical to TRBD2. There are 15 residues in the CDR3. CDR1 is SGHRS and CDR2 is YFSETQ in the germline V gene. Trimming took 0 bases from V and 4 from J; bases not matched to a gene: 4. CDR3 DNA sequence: TGCGCCAGCAGCTTGGTCCTAGCGGAATACAATGAGCAGTTCTTC. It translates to CASSLVLAEYNEQFF.